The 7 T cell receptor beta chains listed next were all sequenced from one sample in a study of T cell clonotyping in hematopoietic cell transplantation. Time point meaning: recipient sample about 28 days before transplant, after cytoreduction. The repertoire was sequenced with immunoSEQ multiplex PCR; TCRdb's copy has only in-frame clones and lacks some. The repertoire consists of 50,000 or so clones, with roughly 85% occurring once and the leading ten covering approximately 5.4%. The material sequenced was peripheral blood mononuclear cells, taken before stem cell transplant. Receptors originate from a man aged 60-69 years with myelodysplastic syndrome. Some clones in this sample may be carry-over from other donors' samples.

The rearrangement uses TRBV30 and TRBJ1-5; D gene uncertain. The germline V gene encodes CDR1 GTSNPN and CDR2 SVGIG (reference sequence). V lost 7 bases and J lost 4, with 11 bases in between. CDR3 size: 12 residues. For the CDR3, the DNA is TGTGCCTTCTCCCAACAAAATCAGCCCCAGCATTTT. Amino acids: CAFSQQNQPQHF.

This CDR3 is CASSRADTQYF. CDR3 bases: TGTGCCAGCAGCCGGGCGGATACGCAGTATTTT. V is TRBV5-6 and J is TRBJ2-3; D call uncertain. The CDR3 contains 11 residues. Per germline, CDR1 SGHDT and CDR2 YYEEEE. V gave up 4 bases and J gave up 6 bases, with 6 bases separating them.

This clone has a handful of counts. The CDR3 spells CASSRRTSGGGETQYF. The CDR3 DNA reads TGTGCCAGCAGCCGACGGACTAGCGGGGGGGGAGAGACCCAGTACTTC. This chain connects TRBV7-9 to TRBJ2-5; TRBD2 agrees at 15 bases. Trimming removed 5 bases from V and 4 bases from J; junction bases left unmatched: 5. The CDR3 consists of 16 residues. CDR1 is SEHNR, CDR2 FQNEAQ, per germline (reference sequence). The full variable domain, in which reference TRBV7-9 and TRBJ2-5 provide the parts outside the CDR3, is DTGVSQNPRHKITKRGQNVTFRCDPISEHNRLYWYRQTLGQGPEFLTYFQNEAQLEKSRLLSDRFSAERPKGSFSTLEIQRTEQGDSAMYLCASSRRTSGGGETQYFGPGTRLLVL.

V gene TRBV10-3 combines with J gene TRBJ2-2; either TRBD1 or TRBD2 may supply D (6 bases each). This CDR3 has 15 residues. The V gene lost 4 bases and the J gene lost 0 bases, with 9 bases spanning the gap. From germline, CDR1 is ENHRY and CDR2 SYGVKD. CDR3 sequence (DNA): TGTGCCATCAGTGTGGGGGGCCCGAACACCGGGGAGCTGTTTTTT. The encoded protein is CAISVGGPNTGELFF.

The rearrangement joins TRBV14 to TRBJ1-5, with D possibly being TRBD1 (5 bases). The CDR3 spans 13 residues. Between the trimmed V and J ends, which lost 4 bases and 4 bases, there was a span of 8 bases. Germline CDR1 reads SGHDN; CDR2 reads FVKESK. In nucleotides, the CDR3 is TGTGCCAGCAGCCGAACAGGAAATCAGCCCCAGCATTTT. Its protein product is CASSRTGNQPQHF. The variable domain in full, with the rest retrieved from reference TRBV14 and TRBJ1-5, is EAGVTQFPSHSVIEKGQTVTLRCDPISGHDNLYWYRRVMGKEIKFLLHFVKESKQDESGMPNNRFLAERTGGTYSTLKVQPAELEDSGVYFCASSRTGNQPQHFGDGTRLSIL.

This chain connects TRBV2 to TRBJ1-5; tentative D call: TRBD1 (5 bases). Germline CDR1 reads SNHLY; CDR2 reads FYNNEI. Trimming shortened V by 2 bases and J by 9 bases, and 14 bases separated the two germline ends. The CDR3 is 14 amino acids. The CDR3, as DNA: TGTGCCAGCAGTGAACCGGGACCCACTTGGCCCCAGCATTTT. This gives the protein CASSEPGPTWPQHF.

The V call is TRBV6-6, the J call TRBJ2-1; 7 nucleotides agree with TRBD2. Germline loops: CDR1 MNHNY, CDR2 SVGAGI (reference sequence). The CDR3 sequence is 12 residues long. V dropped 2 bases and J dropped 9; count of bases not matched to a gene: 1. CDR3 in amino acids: CASSYGRGEQFF. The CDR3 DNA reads TGTGCCAGCAGTTACGGGAGGGGTGAGCAGTTCTTC.